The rows below give T cell receptor beta chains drawn from one sample of a study of identical twins. TCRdb reprocessed the 5' RACE reads via MiXCR and lists one record per CDR3 protein. The repertoire holds 400,000 to 550,000 distinct CDR3 sequences, with more than 20% as singletons. These data are also associated with another study on T cells expressing NK-cell markers.

Sequencing used CD4+ T cells sorted from blood. The receptors were sampled from a woman under 30 in good health. The CDR3 runs from the conserved cysteine through the conserved F or W. Fields, in order: D gene, clone size, J gene, V gene, CDR3 protein, CDR3 DNA. The D gene is left open where the match is weak. Where a row states a size, it is once, few, many or the class of an expanded clone; other rows omit it.

TRBD1 - TRBJ2-4 TRBV11-2 CASSPDRGLVKNIQYF TGTGCCAGCAGCCCCGACAGGGGGCTGGTCAAAAACATTCAGTACTTC
- - TRBJ2-4 TRBV20-1 CSASFTTSLAKNIQYF TGCAGTGCTAGTTTTACGACTAGTTTGGCCAAAAACATTCAGTACTTC
- - TRBJ2-5 TRBV7-2 CASSQQGLETQYF TGTGCCAGCAGCCAACAGGGCCTCGAGACCCAGTACTTC
TRBD2 few TRBJ2-1 TRBV18 CASSPPGLAGVYNEQFF TGTGCCAGCTCACCACCGGGACTAGCGGGGGTATACAATGAGCAGTTCTTC
- few TRBJ1-1 TRBV6-2/TRBV6-3 CASRVQINTEAFF TGTGCCAGCCGAGTCCAGATAAACACTGAAGCTTTCTTT
TRBD1 few TRBJ2-7 TRBV5-1 CASSFGTGVYEQYF TGCGCCAGCAGCTTCGGGACAGGGGTCTACGAGCAGTACTTC
- - TRBJ2-7 TRBV6-1 CASCRGWPF TGTGCCAGCTGCCGGGGGTGGCCCTTC
TRBD2 - TRBJ2-1 TRBV7-6 CASSSGTSGTFVEQFF TGTGCCAGCAGCTCCGGGACTAGCGGGACCTTTGTTGAGCAGTTCTTC
TRBD1 few TRBJ2-1 TRBV15 CATSRDEDREDEQFF TGTGCCACCAGCAGAGATGAGGACAGGGAGGATGAGCAGTTCTTC
TRBD2 - TRBJ2-5 TRBV20-1 CSARALWRGQETQYF TGCAGTGCTAGGGCGCTCTGGCGGGGGCAAGAGACCCAGTACTTC
- - TRBJ1-6 TRBV4-2 CASSQAQEGNSPLHF TGTGCCAGCAGCCAAGCACAGGAGGGTAATTCACCCCTCCACTTT
- medium-sized TRBJ1-3 TRBV29-1 CSGVGSGNTIYF TGCAGCGGCGTGGGGTCTGGAAACACCATATATTTT
- few TRBJ1-3 TRBV5-6 CASSRPPGNTIYF TGTGCCAGCAGCCGGCCCCCTGGAAACACCATATATTTT
- - TRBJ2-1 TRBV20-1 CSANLGSPILNEQFF TGCAGTGCCAACCTGGGCTCCCCAATTCTCAATGAGCAGTTCTTC
TRBD2 - TRBJ2-5 TRBV7-2 CAIGPGGLAGGRETQYF TGTGCCATCGGCCCGGGGGGACTAGCGGGAGGGAGAGAGACCCAGTACTTC
- few TRBJ2-1 TRBV15 CATSRVGNEQFF TGTGCCACCAGCAGAGTCGGGAATGAGCAGTTCTTC
- few TRBJ1-1 TRBV12-3/TRBV12-4 CASGPGEPKAFF TGTGCCAGCGGTCCGGGTGAGCCGAAAGCTTTCTTT
TRBD1 - TRBJ2-5 TRBV11-3 CASSLAPGQGKETQYF TGTGCCAGCAGCTTAGCACCGGGACAGGGAAAGGAGACCCAGTACTTC
- - TRBJ2-7 TRBV7-9 CASSSRPGEGYEQYF TGTGCCAGCAGTTCCAGACCAGGGGAAGGGTACGAGCAGTACTTC
- few TRBJ2-4 TRBV20-1 CSARRTGKDIQYF TGCAGTGCTAGACGGACTGGCAAGGACATTCAGTACTTC
TRBD2 few TRBJ2-1 TRBV15 CATSSGSGVNNEQFF TGTGCCACCAGCAGTGGTAGCGGGGTAAACAATGAGCAGTTCTTC
TRBD2 - TRBJ2-7 TRBV9 CASSLGTSGRGSYEQYF TGTGCCAGCAGTCTGGGGACTAGCGGGAGAGGATCCTACGAGCAGTACTTC
- - TRBJ2-7 TRBV10-1 CASSHPGGTRYEQYF TGCGCCAGCAGCCACCCTGGCGGGACTCGCTACGAGCAGTACTTC
- - TRBJ2-5 TRBV7-9 CASSLGHKETQYF TGTGCCAGCAGCTTAGGCCATAAGGAGACCCAGTACTTC
- - TRBJ1-2 TRBV6-1 CASSPHIGGGGYTF TGTGCCAGCAGTCCTCACATTGGGGGTGGTGGCTACACCTTC